The source of this T cell receptor (beta chain) is a study of CD8 T cells in ankylosing spondylitis. The CDR3 sequence is 16 residues long. Trimming cost V 1 base and J 4 bases; bases outside gene matches: 7. Germline V gene sequence: CDR1 SGHAT, CDR2 FQNNGV. It was by quantitative 5'-RACE with molecular barcodes that TCR beta libraries were made. Each CDR3 protein gets one entry after TCRdb re-called the 5' RACE reads with MiXCR. Here the sample spans 250,000 to 300,000 distinct CDR3 sequences, about 19% being singletons. This clonotype was seen more than once but under ten times. Antigen unknown. Study-level results: The study looked at matched synovial fluid samples from ankylosing spondylitis patients. Disease-linked clones were reported to be significantly enriched there.

The specimen was blood, either unsorted or a sorted T cell fraction (not recorded which). The sequence was collected from a male donor with ankylosing spondylitis or in good health (not recorded which). J is TRBJ2-1 and V is TRBV11-2, with 7 bases that match TRBD1. CDR3 amino acids: CASSLAPGRGYNEQFF. The CDR3 bases are TGTGCCAGCAGCTTAGCCCCAGGCAGGGGGTACAATGAGCAGTTCTTC.